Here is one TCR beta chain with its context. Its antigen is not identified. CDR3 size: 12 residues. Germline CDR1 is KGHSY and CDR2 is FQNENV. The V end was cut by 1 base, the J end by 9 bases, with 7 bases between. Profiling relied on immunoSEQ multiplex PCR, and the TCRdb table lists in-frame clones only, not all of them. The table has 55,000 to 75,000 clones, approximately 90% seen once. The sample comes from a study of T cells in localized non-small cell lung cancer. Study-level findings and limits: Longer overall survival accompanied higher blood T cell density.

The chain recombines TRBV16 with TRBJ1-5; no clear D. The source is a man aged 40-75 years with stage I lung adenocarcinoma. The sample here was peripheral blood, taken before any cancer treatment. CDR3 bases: TGTGCCAGCAGCCAATTGCTCGGGCCCCAGCATTTT. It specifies CASSQLLGPQHF.